This is a list of T cell receptor beta chains from one sample in a study of cytomegalovirus exposure and HLA in healthy donors. Assay used: immunoSEQ multiplex PCR; TCRdb lists only in-frame clones, some missing. The sample gives 100,000 to 150,000 clones, roughly four fifths of which show up once; about 1.2% is in the top ten. The sample consisted of PBMCs. Every receptor here comes from a girl aged 2-15 years in good health and CMV-seronegative. CDR3s include the opening cysteine and the closing phenylalanine or tryptophan. The D gene is left open where the match is weak. Clone size is not always given. Where it is, it says once, few, many or a class for expanded clones.

clone size,V gene,CDR3 length,D gene,J gene,CDR3 DNA,CDR3 protein
-,TRBV28,14,-,TRBJ2-7,TGTGCCAGCAGTTTCCCGGGACTCCCCTACGAGCAGTACTTC,CASSFPGLPYEQYF
-,TRBV6-1,15,TRBD2,TRBJ2-1,TGTGCCAGCAGTGAAGCAGCGGGAGGGCCGGGTGAGCAGTTCTTC,CASSEAAGGPGEQFF
once,TRBV7-9,13,TRBD1,TRBJ2-5,TGTGCCAGCAGCTACAGACAGGGCGAGACCCAGTACTTC,CASSYRQGETQYF
-,TRBV29-1,12,-,TRBJ2-7,TGCAGCGTTGAAGTCGACAGATACGAGCAGTACTTC,CSVEVDRYEQYF
-,TRBV4-2,15,-,TRBJ1-2,TGTGCCAGCGCCCTCGGGGAGGGGACGGACTATGGCTACACCTTC,CASALGEGTDYGYTF
-,TRBV27,15,TRBD2,TRBJ2-3,TGTGCCAGCAGTTTAGGCGGGAGGGCCCCAGATACGCAGTATTTT,CASSLGGRAPDTQYF
-,TRBV10-1,14,-,TRBJ1-1,TGCGCCAGCAGTTCTTGTCCGTTGAACACTGAAGCTTTCTTT,CASSSCPLNTEAFF
-,TRBV11-2,15,TRBD2,TRBJ2-1,TGTGCCAGCAGCCCCGTGCGCGGGAGGGGCAATGAGCAGTTCTTC,CASSPVRGRGNEQFF
-,TRBV28,14,-,TRBJ2-7,TGTGCCAGCAGTACCACAGGGCTTTACTACGAGCAGTACTTC,CASSTTGLYYEQYF
-,TRBV6-1,13,TRBD1,TRBJ2-7,TGTGCCAGCAGTGTATGGGGGACAGGCGAGCAGTACTTC,CASSVWGTGEQYF
-,TRBV30,13,TRBD2,TRBJ2-3,TGTGCCATTGGGACTATTAGCACAGATACGCAGTATTTT,CAIGTISTDTQYF
-,TRBV13,16,TRBD1,TRBJ2-3,TGTGCCAGCAGCTTAGGGGCAGGGGGCGCCGCAGATACGCAGTATTTT,CASSLGAGGAADTQYF
-,TRBV27,16,TRBD1,TRBJ2-7,TGTGCCAGCAGTCTAGACCCCGGGACAGGTTACTACGAGCAGTACTTC,CASSLDPGTGYYEQYF
-,TRBV29-1,17,-,TRBJ2-3,TGCAGCGTTGAATCGGGTGTAAGCGGCGACCTTTGGGGTACGCAGTATTTT,CSVESGVSGDLWGTQYF
-,TRBV28,13,-,TRBJ2-1,TGTGCCAGCAGCGGGACACCTTACAATGAGCAGTTCTTC,CASSGTPYNEQFF
-,TRBV2,14,-,TRBJ2-5,TGTGCCAGCAGTCCTCCCAGGGGAGAAGAGACCCAGTACTTC,CASSPPRGEETQYF
few,TRBV19,11,-,TRBJ2-7,TGTGCCAGTAGCCAGGGCCACGAGCAGTACTTC,CASSQGHEQYF
few,TRBV7-8,13,-,TRBJ1-4,TGTGCCAGCAGCTTACCCGACAGGCCGAAACTGTTTTTT,CASSLPDRPKLFF
few,TRBV19,15,TRBD2,TRBJ2-2,TGTGCCAGTAGTCCATTGGCGGGGAGGGACGGGGAGCTGTTTTTT,CASSPLAGRDGELFF
-,TRBV9,15,TRBD1,TRBJ2-3,TGTGCCAGCAGCGTAGGGACAGGTGGGTCAGATACGCAGTATTTT,CASSVGTGGSDTQYF
-,TRBV19,14,TRBD1,TRBJ2-7,TGTGCCAGTAGTATACTTGGGCAGGGGGACGAGCAGTACTTC,CASSILGQGDEQYF
-,TRBV11-2,16,-,TRBJ1-1,TGTGCCAGCAGCTTAAGGGGAACAGGGTTCGCGGCTGAAGCTTTCTTT,CASSLRGTGFAAEAFF
-,TRBV5-1,14,TRBD2,TRBJ2-7,TGCGCCAGCAGCTTGGCGGGAGGGCCCTACGAGCAGTACTTC,CASSLAGGPYEQYF
-,TRBV11-2,13,TRBD2,TRBJ2-7,TGTGCCAGCAGCTTAGGGGCGGGAGGGGAGCAGTACTTC,CASSLGAGGEQYF
-,TRBV7-6,14,-,TRBJ1-4,TGTGCCAGCAGCTTCAGCGCAACTAATGAAAAACTGTTTTTT,CASSFSATNEKLFF
few,TRBV4-2,15,-,TRBJ2-7,TGTGCCAGCAGCCAAGATTTCGCGATCTCCTACGAGCAGTACTTC,CASSQDFAISYEQYF
-,TRBV5-1,18,TRBD2,TRBJ2-1,TGCGCCAGCAGCTTGGCGGTCTTACTAGCGGGAGGAGCCAATGAGCAGTTCTTC,CASSLAVLLAGGANEQFF
-,TRBV7-2,13,-,TRBJ1-1,TGTGCCAGCATCCCTTCAGGGGTTGATGAAGCTTTCTTT,CASIPSGVDEAFF
-,TRBV15,16,TRBD2,TRBJ2-2,TGTGCCACCAAAACAGGACTAGCGGGAGTCGTCGGGGAGCTGTTTTTT,CATKTGLAGVVGELFF
-,TRBV7-6,16,TRBD2,TRBJ2-3,TGTGCCAGCAGCAAGACTAGCGGGGGCCCCACAGATACGCAGTATTTT,CASSKTSGGPTDTQYF
-,TRBV2,16,TRBD2,TRBJ2-2,TGTGCCAGCAGTCGGACTAGCGGGAGGGACACCGGGGAGCTGTTTTTT,CASSRTSGRDTGELFF
-,TRBV30,15,TRBD2,TRBJ2-3,TGTGCCGGAATGAAAAGCGGGGTTCCCACAGATACGCAGTATTTT,CAGMKSGVPTDTQYF
-,TRBV7-9,12,-,TRBJ1-2,TGTGCCAGCGGTGAGCGCTACTATGGCTACACCTTC,CASGERYYGYTF
once,TRBV30,14,-,TRBJ2-5,TGTGCCTGGAGTCCCCCTCTTACGGAAGAGACCCAGTACTTC,CAWSPPLTEETQYF
-,TRBV29-1,12,TRBD2,TRBJ2-5,TGCAGTTTCATACCCGGGGGGGAGACCCAGTACTTC,CSFIPGGETQYF
few,TRBV4-1,13,-,TRBJ1-1,TGCGCCAGCAGCCAACGGGAGAACACTGAAGCTTTCTTT,CASSQRENTEAFF
once,TRBV4-2,16,TRBD2,TRBJ2-7,TGTGCCAGCAGCCAAGCGGGGACTAGCGGGACCCACGAGCAGTACTTC,CASSQAGTSGTHEQYF
-,TRBV11-2,14,TRBD1,TRBJ1-1,TGTGCCAGCACAACGGGACAGATGAACTCTGAAGCTTTCTTT,CASTTGQMNSEAFF
-,TRBV21-1,8,-,TRBJ2-7,TGTGCCATGCGGGACAGGAAATTC,CAMRDRKF
-,TRBV7-2,11,-,TRBJ1-3,TGTGCCAGCAGCCCGGTGGACACCATATATTTT,CASSPVDTIYF
-,TRBV4-1,16,TRBD2,TRBJ2-1,TGCGCCAGCAGCCGGCCTGTCAGCGGGAGAACGGGTGAGCAGTTCTTC,CASSRPVSGRTGEQFF
-,TRBV5-8,15,TRBD2,TRBJ2-3,TGTGCCAGCAGCTGGGGACTAGCGGAAACAGATACGCAGTATTTT,CASSWGLAETDTQYF
-,TRBV6-5,12,-,TRBJ2-1,TGTGCCAACAGGCTGGGCTCCAATGAGCAGTTCTTC,CANRLGSNEQFF
-,TRBV29-1,18,-,TRBJ2-1,TGCAGCGTTGAAGATTATCCAGCGGACCGCCACCCCCACGGTGAGCAGTTCTTC,CSVEDYPADRHPHGEQFF
-,TRBV4-2,14,-,TRBJ1-2,TGTGCCAGCAGCCAAGCGGGCGGGGGTCGAGGCTACACCTTC,CASSQAGGGRGYTF
-,TRBV15,14,-,TRBJ2-3,TGTGCCACCAGAAGAGGAGTAGACACAGATACGCAGTATTTT,CATRRGVDTDTQYF
-,TRBV7-3,14,-,TRBJ2-7,TGTGCCAGCAGCTTAACGCCAGGGACTTACGAGCAGTACTTC,CASSLTPGTYEQYF
-,TRBV7-3,15,-,TRBJ1-3,TGTGCCAGCAGCTTATTCGCAGGCTCTGGAAACACCATATATTTT,CASSLFAGSGNTIYF
once,TRBV19,13,-,TRBJ2-1,TGTGCCAGTAGTATAGGGCAAATCAATGAGCAGTTCTTC,CASSIGQINEQFF
-,TRBV2,12,TRBD1,TRBJ2-5,TGTGCCAGCACTCAATCGACAGGGAAGCAGTACTTC,CASTQSTGKQYF
-,TRBV19,16,TRBD1,TRBJ1-5,TGTGCCAGTACCCTGGGGCGACAGGGTAGTGATCAGCCCCAGCATTTT,CASTLGRQGSDQPQHF
-,TRBV7-9,18,TRBD2,TRBJ2-6,TGTGCCAGCAGCCCCCCGACTAGCGGGGTCTCTGGGGCCAACGTCCTGACTTTC,CASSPPTSGVSGANVLTF
-,TRBV5-4,14,-,TRBJ1-2,TGTGCCAGCAGCTTGGAGTGGAGGACTGATGGCTACACCTTC,CASSLEWRTDGYTF
-,TRBV19,14,-,TRBJ2-4,TGTGCCAGTAGTCCCGAACATCCCAAAAACATTCAGTACTTC,CASSPEHPKNIQYF
-,TRBV27,13,-,TRBJ1-2,TGTGCCAGCAGTTGGTCGGAAACGGGTGGCTACACCTTC,CASSWSETGGYTF
-,TRBV4-2,15,-,TRBJ2-5,TGTGCCAGCAGTCACGCGGTGGGGGGCCAAGAGACCCAGTACTTC,CASSHAVGGQETQYF
few,TRBV2,15,TRBD2,TRBJ2-7,TGTGCCAGCAGTGAACCAGGCGGGGGGGCCTACGAGCAGTACTTC,CASSEPGGGAYEQYF
-,TRBV18,14,-,TRBJ2-7,TGTGCCAGCTCACCACCGGGACTCACCTACGAGCAGTACTTC,CASSPPGLTYEQYF
-,TRBV5-6,13,-,TRBJ1-2,TGTGCCAGCAGATCACAGGCCGGCTATGGCTACACCTTC,CASRSQAGYGYTF
-,TRBV6-5,16,-,TRBJ2-3,TGTGCCAGCAGTTACTCGAATAGCGGAAGCACAGATACGCAGTATTTT,CASSYSNSGSTDTQYF